A single sample is the source of the 27 T cell receptor beta chains below, sequenced in a study of vaccination and CD4 T cells after COVID-19. Cultured CD4+ T cell DNA underwent sequencing with the Oncomine TCR Beta short-read assay. TCRdb itself ran the PCR reads through MiXCR, one entry per CDR3 protein. The sample consists of approximately 18,000 distinct CDR3 sequences, about 50% of them appearing once. Described treatment: roughly 10-day PBMC culture with coronavirus spike peptide pools or control peptides (ViraFEST assay). What these receptors recognize is not known. The source material was CD4+ T cells from blood, cultured in vitro, sampled before SARS-CoV-2 vaccination. Every receptor here comes from a human donor who had recovered from COVID-19.

This clonotype has more than one count but fewer than ten. The chain joins TRBV7-3 to TRBJ2-5; 8 bases fit TRBD2. Trimming removed 5 bases from V and 2 bases from J; junction bases left unmatched: 7. Germline-derived CDR1 and CDR2 are SGHTA and FQGTGA. This CDR3 contains 15 residues. CDR3 protein: CASSATTGGQETQYF. Here the CDR3 DNA reads TGTGCCAGCAGCGCAACGACGGGAGGGCAAGAGACCCAGTACTTC. Filled out from reference TRBV7-3 and TRBJ2-5, the complete variable domain reads GAGVSQTPSNKVTEKGKYVELRCDPISGHTALYWYRQSLGQGPEFLIYFQGTGAADDSGLPNDRFFAVRPEGSVSTLKIQRTERGDSAVYLCASSATTGGQETQYFGPGTRLLVL.

The V call is TRBV19, the J call TRBJ1-1; 7 positions agree with TRBD1. The CDR3 totals 15 residues. CDR1 is LNHDA, CDR2 SQIVND, per germline (reference sequence). Losses at the gene ends were 3 bases for V and 6 bases for J; bases not matched to a gene: 10. CDR3 residues: CASSIKTGEGAEAFF. CDR3 nucleotides: TGTGCCAGTAGTATCAAAACAGGGGAAGGGGCTGAAGCTTTCTTT.

V is TRBV7-8 and J is TRBJ1-1; D possibly corresponds to TRBD1 (5 bases). The V and J ends lost 2 bases and 10 bases respectively, with 17 bases between them. Germline CDR1 is SGHVS and CDR2 is FQNEAQ. The CDR3 sequence is 14 residues long. The CDR3 sequence: CASSLRYQGSPAFF. The DNA of the CDR3 is TGTGCCAGCAGCTTAAGATATCAGGGATCGCCAGCTTTCTTT.

This clonotype has only a few counts. The gene calls are TRBV6-5 and TRBJ2-1, with a possible D match to TRBD2 (5 bases). This CDR3 contains 16 residues. Germline CDR1 is MNHEY and CDR2 is SVGAGI. Trimming stripped 0 bases from V and 4 bases from J, with 13 bases between. Here the CDR3 reads CASSYSTASRYNEQFF. In DNA form, the CDR3 reads TGTGCCAGCAGTTACTCGACGGCTAGCCGATACAATGAGCAGTTCTTC.

This clonotype has just a few counts. V gene TRBV20-1 combines with J gene TRBJ1-5, with 8 bases fitting TRBD1. V shed 5 bases and J 7 bases; nucleotides not matched to a gene: 13. The CDR3 is 15 amino acids. Germline CDR1 and CDR2: DFQATT and SNEGSKA (reference sequence). The CDR3: CSALTQGAGGQPQHF. The CDR3 coding sequence is TGCAGTGCTTTAACTCAGGGGGCTGGTGGACAGCCCCAGCATTTT.

The V gene is TRBV6-1, the J gene TRBJ2-1; D gene uncertain. The CDR3 consists of 11 residues. From germline, CDR1 is MNHNS and CDR2 SASEGT. Deletions cut 6 bases from V and 5 bases from J, with 5 bases between. CDR3 in amino acids: CASRRNNEQFF. Here the CDR3 DNA reads TGTGCCAGCAGACGGAACAATGAGCAGTTCTTC.

This clonotype has just a few counts. This chain uses TRBV20-1 with TRBJ2-7; D possibly matches TRBD1 or TRBD2 (5 bases each). The CDR3 runs to 14 residues. Deletions cut 1 base from V and 3 bases from J, with 13 bases between. Germline loops: CDR1 DFQATT, CDR2 SNEGSKA (reference sequence). CDR3 in DNA: TGCAGTGCTAGAGGCCGGGGCGCGGTCTACGAGCAGTACTTC. It yields the protein CSARGRGAVYEQYF.

The chain links TRBV2 to TRBJ2-1, with 14 bases fitting TRBD2. The CDR3 sequence is 15 residues long. V shed 4 bases and J 6 bases; nucleotides not matched to a gene: 2. The germline V gene has CDR1 SNHLY and CDR2 FYNNEI. The CDR3 DNA sequence: TGTGCCAGCAGTGGGGGGACTAGCGGGAGCAATGAGCAGTTCTTC. Protein: CASSGGTSGSNEQFF.

The J gene is TRBJ1-1, the V gene TRBV12-3 or TRBV12-4; no reliable D call. CDR3 size: 11 residues. V was trimmed by 3 bases and J by 11 bases, leaving 10 bases between them. DNA of the CDR3: TGTGCCAGCAGTTTCGGTCAGTCGGCTTTCTTT. As protein: CASSFGQSAFF.

CDR3 bases: TGTGCCGGGTCCCCGGCTAGCGGGAGCCAGTACTTC. This translates into CAGSPASGSQYF. This chain links TRBV7-9 with TRBJ2-7, with 10 bases identical to TRBD2. The CDR3 consists of 12 residues. Germline assignment: CDR1 SEHNR and CDR2 FQNEAQ (reference sequence). Trimming took 11 bases from V and 10 from J; bases not matched to a gene: 11.

In DNA, the CDR3 is TGCGCCAGCAGCTTGAAGCAGCGCACTAGCACAGATACGCAGTATTTT. Protein: CASSLKQRTSTDTQYF. The chain joins TRBV5-1 to TRBJ2-3; no definite D call. V lost 1 base and J 0 bases, leaving 12 bases between the germline ends. This CDR3 comprises 16 residues. The V gene's germline CDR1 is SGHRS and CDR2 YFSETQ.

The chain is built from TRBV7-8 and TRBJ2-2; 7 nucleotides align to TRBD2. Germline V CDR1 and CDR2: SGHVS, FQNEAQ. The CDR3 runs 17 residues. V shed 2 bases, J shed 1 base, and the junction held 7 bases outside the gene matches. The CDR3 DNA follows: TGTGCCAGCAGCTTATTTCGCGGGAGTAGGAACACCGGGGAGCTGTTTTTT. Its protein is CASSLFRGSRNTGELFF. Complete variable domain (other parts from reference TRBV7-8 and TRBJ2-2): GAGVSQSPRYKVAKRGQDVALRCDPISGHVSLFWYQQALGQGPEFLTYFQNEAQLDKSGLPSDRFFAERPEGSVSTLKIQRTQQEDSAVYLCASSLFRGSRNTGELFFGEGSRLTVL.

This clonotype is a singleton in its sample. The chain carries TRBV7-3 and TRBJ2-2, with D possibly called TRBD1 or TRBD2 (5 bases each). Germline V gene sequence: CDR1 SGHTA, CDR2 FQGTGA. Trimming removed 5 bases from V and 1 base from J, with 23 bases in between. The CDR3 spans 19 residues. The CDR3 DNA follows: TGTGCCAGCAGCGAAGTCCTTCAAGTTGGGGGAAAGAACACCGGGGAGCTGTTTTTT. Translated: CASSEVLQVGGKNTGELFF.

The chain is built from TRBV28 and TRBJ2-7, with D perhaps matching TRBD1 or TRBD2 (5 bases each). The V gene's germline CDR1 is MDHEN and CDR2 SYDVKM. The CDR3 is 13 residues long. V was clipped by 4 bases and J by 4 bases, with 11 bases between them. The CDR3 coding sequence is TGTGCCAGCAGTTGGGGGAGTAGGTACGAGCAGTACTTC. It specifies CASSWGSRYEQYF.

The chain is built from TRBV20-1 and TRBJ2-7; the D is unclear. The CDR3 contains 11 residues. Germline V gene lookup returns CDR1 DFQATT and CDR2 SNEGSKA (reference sequence). CDR3 region: CMGSSSGEQYF. The CDR3 coding sequence is TGCATGGGGTCGAGCTCCGGCGAGCAGTACTTC.

The sample holds a few counts of this clonotype. V gene TRBV20-1 combines with J gene TRBJ2-5; 7 bases fit TRBD2. Looked up from germline, CDR1 is DFQATT and CDR2 is SNEGSKA (reference sequence). Germline trimming cut 1 base from V and 7 bases from J; bases unmatched to any gene: 0. The CDR3 runs to 11 residues. The CDR3 region has the DNA TGCAGTGCTAGAGGGGGGGGGACCCAGTACTTC. Translated, it gives CSARGGGTQYF.

The chain is built from TRBV6-1 and TRBJ2-3; 13 bases are shared with TRBD2. Germline values: CDR1 MNHNS, CDR2 SASEGT. CDR3 size: 16 residues. J was trimmed by 2 bases and V by 5 bases; bases with no gene match: 4. In DNA, the CDR3 is TGTGCCAGCAGTCTCGGACTAGCGGGAGCCACAGATACGCAGTATTTT. Protein product: CASSLGLAGATDTQYF.

This clonotype turned up a few times. The rearrangement links TRBV10-1 to TRBJ2-3, with 10 bases matching TRBD2. The J segment lost 0 bases and the V segment lost 6 bases, leaving 6 bases of the junction unmatched. The CDR3 contains 16 residues. The germline V gene encodes CDR1 WNHNN and CDR2 SYGVQD (reference sequence). Here the CDR3 reads CASSESLAGSTDTQYF. CDR3 DNA sequence: TGCGCCAGCAGCGAATCACTAGCGGGAAGCACAGATACGCAGTATTTT.

The rearrangement joins TRBV15 to TRBJ1-2, with D maybe TRBD1 (5 bases). This CDR3 contains 14 residues. The V gene lost 0 bases and the J gene lost 6 bases, with 11 bases spanning the gap. Per the germline V gene, CDR1 is LNHNV and CDR2 is YYDKDF (reference sequence). The CDR3 is CATSREGRWDGYTF. Written as DNA, the CDR3 is TGTGCCACCAGCAGAGAGGGGCGGTGGGATGGCTACACCTTC.

The genes are TRBV6-5 and TRBJ2-1, with TRBD2 matching over 8 bases. There are 16 residues in the CDR3. V dropped 0 bases and J dropped 3; count of bases not matched to a gene: 4. Germline CDR1 reads MNHEY; CDR2 reads SVGAGI. The CDR3 DNA follows: TGTGCCAGCAGTTACTCGCCAGCGGGAGACTACAATGAGCAGTTCTTC. This encodes CASSYSPAGDYNEQFF.

This clonotype was detected a few times. The chain employs TRBV6-4 and TRBJ2-1, with 9 bases identical to TRBD2. V shed 0 bases, J shed 8 bases, and the junction held 5 bases outside the gene matches. The CDR3 is 15 amino acids. In germline, CDR1 is MRHNA, CDR2 SNTAGT. The CDR3 sequence: CASSDSSSGIDEQFF. CDR3 sequence (DNA): TGTGCCAGCAGTGACTCGTCTAGCGGGATTGATGAGCAGTTCTTC.

The genes are TRBV6-1 and TRBJ2-7; 9 nucleotides align to TRBD1. Germline V gives CDR1 MNHNS, CDR2 SASEGT. Germline trimming cut 2 bases from V and 7 bases from J; bases unmatched to any gene: 12. This CDR3 is built from 16 residues. The CDR3 DNA follows: TGTGCCAGCAGTGAACCCTCCGGGACAGGGCTGCGGGAGCAGTACTTC. Translating it yields CASSEPSGTGLREQYF.

The chain carries TRBV4-1 and TRBJ1-4; D not certain. V gave up 3 bases and J gave up 0 bases, with 5 bases separating them. In germline, CDR1 is MGHRA, CDR2 YSYEKL. The CDR3 contains 14 residues. The DNA of the CDR3 is TGCGCCAGCAGCCAGAGGTCAACTAATGAAAAACTGTTTTTT. Protein product: CASSQRSTNEKLFF.

V gene TRBV6-1 combines with J gene TRBJ2-4, with D possibly TRBD2 on 6 matching bases. V lost 7 bases to trimming and J lost 0 bases, with 16 bases between them. The germline gives CDR1 MNHNS, CDR2 SASEGT. CDR3 length equals 16 residues. CDR3: CASTDEGRLAKNIQYF. The CDR3 DNA sequence: TGTGCCAGCACCGACGAAGGGAGGTTAGCCAAAAACATTCAGTACTTC.

This clonotype was recorded a few times. The J gene is TRBJ1-1, the V gene TRBV5-1; D might be TRBD1 (5 bases). The V gene's germline CDR1 is SGHRS and CDR2 YFSETQ. Deletions cut 2 bases from V and 3 bases from J, with 5 bases between. The CDR3 has 12 residues. This CDR3 is CASSLGDTEAFF. CDR3 DNA: TGCGCCAGCAGCTTAGGGGACACTGAAGCTTTCTTT.

The chain links TRBV6-1 to TRBJ1-6, with 9 bases aligning to TRBD1. Germline CDR1 is MNHNS and CDR2 is SASEGT. The CDR3 extends over 16 amino acids. V gave up 2 bases and J gave up 7 bases; unmatched junction bases: 6. CDR3 DNA sequence: TGTGCCAGCAGTGAATCCATTGGACAGGGGAATTCACCCCTCCACTTT. This sequence encodes CASSESIGQGNSPLHF.

The chain employs TRBV7-8 and TRBJ1-1; 7 bases align to TRBD1. The CDR3 is 16 residues long. With 5 bases clipped from V and 0 bases from J, the junction kept 9 bases outside the gene matches. The germline gives CDR1 SGHVS, CDR2 FQNEAQ. The CDR3 is CASSPLPTGMNTEAFF. DNA of the CDR3: TGTGCCAGCAGCCCCCTCCCGACAGGGATGAACACTGAAGCTTTCTTT.